This T cell receptor beta chain comes out of a study of tumor-infiltrating lymphocytes in localized non-small cell lung cancer (dated by TCRdb to the early 2020s). Regarding the complete study: The cohort covered several histologies, both smokers and never-smokers, and patients whose samples were collected after neoadjuvant chemotherapy. Each patient provided resected tumor tissue plus uninvolved lung tissue from the same patient, with the uninvolved lung tissue described as non-adjacent to the tumor. Alongside flow cytometry, multiplex immunofluorescence, RNA-seq, exome sequencing and proteomics, TCR sequencing was applied to the same patients as one of several integrated assays. In total, the ICON cohort consisted of approximately 160 surgical patients with localized non-small cell lung cancer who had their tumors resected. The paired tumor versus uninvolved lung comparison of immunoSEQ T-cell fraction included fewer than 65 patients.

V drops 1 base and J drops 5 bases, leaving 12 bases in between. Via the germline V gene, CDR1 is SGHDT and CDR2 YYEEEE. The CDR3 runs 14 residues from the cysteine to the phenylalanine. CDR3 DNA only is kept here, 42 bases in frame from base 1. Broader findings and caveats from the paper: Because different assays used different pieces of the same tissue, intratumor heterogeneity could not be separated from technical variation. Since assay coverage differed from patient to patient depending on how much tissue was available, TCR sequencing was done for only a subset of the cohort. In line with immunofluorescence CD3 counts, TCRbeta sequencing supported higher T cell infiltration in tumors compared with uninvolved lung tissue. The TCR-derived T-cell fraction showed no difference between the flow cytometry-defined immunotypes IM1 (good prognosis) and IM2 (poor prognosis).

Enrollment in ICON was initiated in April 2016, and the last patient was enrolled in the second half of 2018. From a subcohort of 70 or so patients, fresh tumor and matched uninvolved tissue were collected for in-depth immune analyses, including TCR sequencing. TCR sequencing was performed on DNA isolated from bulk tissue, without cell sorting. The immunoSEQ assay used for TCR sequencing gave the T-cell fraction in both tumor and uninvolved lung tissue. The original methods were these. In the survival analysis, patients were divided into a high T-cell fraction group (upper tertile) and a low T-cell fraction group (lower two tertiles), and the two groups were compared using a log-rank test. Paired tumor versus uninvolved lung differences in T-cell fraction were tested with a signed-rank test. TCRdb mirrors the immuneACCESS table, restricted to in-frame sequences. Some clones are absent from its copies; in checked studies, under half trace to an unresolved V gene, and the reason for the others is unknown. That table is the source of V, J and clone size, and D and trimming were worked out from the DNA. This sample comprises 15,000 to 20,000 clones, around 81% of them detected only once. Over 9% of the sample goes to the ten largest clones.

With regard to this clone: Its antigen is unknown. Base qualities are not at hand, and no much larger clone is one base apart.

The source material was uninvolved lung tissue not adjacent to the tumor. This sequence was found in a human donor with non-small cell lung cancer. This sequence uses TRBV5-6 and TRBJ1-1; the D gene cannot be named for sure. Here the CDR3 is given as CASSLRVPQTEAFF. The DNA sequence is TGTGCCAGCAGCTTGAGGGTCCCGCAGACTGAAGCTTTCTTT.